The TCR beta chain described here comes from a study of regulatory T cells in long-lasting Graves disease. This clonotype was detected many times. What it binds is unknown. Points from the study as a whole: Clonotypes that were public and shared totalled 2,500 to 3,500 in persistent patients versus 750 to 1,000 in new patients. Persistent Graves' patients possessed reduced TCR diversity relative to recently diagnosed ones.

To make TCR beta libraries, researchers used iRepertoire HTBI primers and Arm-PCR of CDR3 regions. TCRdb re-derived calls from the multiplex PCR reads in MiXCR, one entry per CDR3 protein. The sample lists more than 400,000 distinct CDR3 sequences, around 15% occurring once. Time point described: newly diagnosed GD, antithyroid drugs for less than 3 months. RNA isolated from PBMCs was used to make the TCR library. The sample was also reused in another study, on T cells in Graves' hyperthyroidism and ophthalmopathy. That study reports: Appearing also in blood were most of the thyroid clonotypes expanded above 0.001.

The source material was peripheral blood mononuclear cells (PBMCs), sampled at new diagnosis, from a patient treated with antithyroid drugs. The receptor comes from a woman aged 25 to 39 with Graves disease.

CDR3 nucleotide sequence: TGCGCCAGCAGCTTTACACGGGAGGGGCTCTACAATGAGCAGTTCTTC. Amino acids: CASSFTREGLYNEQFF. The V and J genes are TRBV5-1 and TRBJ2-1; 8 positions agree with TRBD2. CDR3 length: 16 residues. Germline-derived CDR1 and CDR2 are SGHRS and YFSETQ. V lost 2 bases, J lost 3 bases, and 7 bases stayed unmatched.